Included here is one T cell receptor (beta chain) sequence, with context. Its antigen target is currently unknown. No quality values exist for individual bases; no much larger clone is one base distant. Library creation used the immunoSEQ multiplex PCR assay. The table was pulled from immuneACCESS by TCRdb, which kept in-frame rearrangements only. Such tables lose some clones; where checked, under half of the loss comes from unresolved V genes, and the rest has no known cause. The sample contains approximately 140,000 clones, roughly 86% of them found a single time. The top ten constitute around 7.6% of the sample. This entry comes from a study of control samples from healthy donors and cancer patients (dated by TCRdb to 2018 to 2020). From cysteine to phenylalanine, the CDR3 is 14 amino acids long. The only DNA kept is the CDR3, 42 bases in frame from the first base. V lost 2 bases and J lost 0 bases; the stretch between them is 5 bases long. From the germline V gene, CDR1 is KGHSH and CDR2 is LQKENI.

The clonotype originates from a middle-aged man with head and neck cancer. The source material was PBMCs. The chain is made from TRBV18 and TRBJ1-5; confidence is insufficient to name the D gene. For the CDR3, the sequence is CASSPADSNQPQHF. The nucleotide sequence is TGTGCCAGCTCACCAGCCGATAGCAATCAGCCCCAGCATTTT.